The 26 T cell receptor beta chains presented below share a single source sample, sequenced in a study of blood T cell repertoires in COVID-19. Clones were read by immunoSEQ multiplex PCR, and TCRdb kept only the in-frame ones, dropping some. The sample yields approximately 91,000 clones, over 75% seen once. Material: peripheral blood. The receptors were sampled from a man between 65 and 80 years old with acute or convalescent COVID-19.

Remarks on this clone: One base away lies a much larger clone, so this may be a sequencing read error. V and J are TRBV5-8 and TRBJ2-2; TRBD1 aligns across 8 bases. Germline CDR1 is SGHTS and CDR2 is YDEGEE. V shed 3 bases and J 1 base; nucleotides not matched to a gene: 2. This CDR3 spans 15 amino acids. The CDR3 DNA follows: TGTGCCAGCAGCTACGGGACAGGGAACACCGGGGAGCTGTTTTTT. Its protein is CASSYGTGNTGELFF.

This clone was counted only a few times. The CDR3 protein is CASSQDFQEGQPQHF. The CDR3 coding sequence is TGTGCCAGCAGCCAAGATTTTCAGGAGGGTCAGCCCCAGCATTTT. The rearrangement links TRBV3-1 (or the pseudogene TRBV3-2) to TRBJ1-5; D remains ambiguous. The CDR3 runs 15 residues. In germline, CDR1 is LGHDT, CDR2 YNNKEL (reference sequence). V lost 0 bases and J 6 bases, leaving 12 bases between the germline ends.

This sequence joins TRBV10-3 and TRBJ1-5, with TRBD1 matching over 7 bases. V trimming: 3 bases; J trimming: 4 bases; junction bases outside the gene matches: 6. Germline V CDR1 and CDR2: ENHRY, SYGVKD. The CDR3 totals 15 residues. CDR3 sequence reads: CAISEVTGTNQPQHF. The CDR3 nucleotides read TGTGCCATCAGTGAAGTGACAGGGACTAATCAGCCCCAGCATTTT.

V usage is TRBV5-4 and J usage is TRBJ2-1; 11 bases are shared with TRBD1. This CDR3 has 17 residues. V shed 2 bases and J 6 bases; nucleotides not matched to a gene: 10. The germline CDR1 and CDR2 sequences are SGHNT and YYREEE (reference sequence). The DNA of the CDR3 is TGTGCCAGCAGCTTACCCATGGGACAGGGGGACGCCAATGAGCAGTTCTTC. This translates into CASSLPMGQGDANEQFF.

This chain links TRBV30 with TRBJ1-3; a weak D match, TRBD1 (5 bases). The V and J ends lost 7 bases and 4 bases respectively, with 14 bases between them. The CDR3 is 13 residues long. Per the germline V gene, CDR1 is GTSNPN and CDR2 is SVGIG (reference sequence). The CDR3 nucleotides are TGTGCCTCGTCCGCGGACATCGGAAACACCATATATTTT. Translating gives CASSADIGNTIYF.

In nucleotides, the CDR3 is TGTGCCAGCAACGACTTCTCCTACAATGAGCAGTTCTTC. Translated, it gives CASNDFSYNEQFF. The V call is TRBV2, the J call TRBJ2-1; the D is unclear. Per germline, CDR1 SNHLY and CDR2 FYNNEI. V lost 7 bases and J 0 bases, leaving 7 bases between the germline ends. The CDR3 extends over 13 amino acids.

The chain joins TRBV12-3 or TRBV12-4 to TRBJ1-1; 8 nucleotides align to TRBD1. The V segment lost 6 bases and the J segment 7 bases; nucleotides outside the gene matches: 7. This CDR3 region has 13 residues. In DNA, the CDR3 is TGTGCCAGCAGCTCCGGACAGGGTGATGAAGCTTTCTTT. This encodes CASSSGQGDEAFF.

The V gene is TRBV7-3, the J gene TRBJ2-7; 15 bases align to TRBD2. With V trimmed by 4 bases and J by 1 base, 5 bases remained unmatched. Germline values: CDR1 SGHTA, CDR2 FQGTGA. This CDR3 region has 17 residues. For the CDR3, the DNA is TGTGCCAGCAGCTACGGGACTAGCGGGGGGAATTCCTACGAGCAGTACGTC. This translates into CASSYGTSGGNSYEQYV.

The chain has TRBV9 and TRBJ2-7; 9 bases align to TRBD2. CDR1 and CDR2 from the germline V gene are SGDLS and YYNGEE. The CDR3 runs to 15 residues. V was clipped by 0 bases and J by 3 bases; unmatched bases: 4. The CDR3 nucleotides are TGTGCCAGCAGCGTAGGGCCAGCGGGGGGCTACGAGCAGTACTTC. Translation: CASSVGPAGGYEQYF.

The rearrangement links TRBV27 to TRBJ1-2, with 7 positions matching TRBD1. The germline V gene encodes CDR1 MNHEY and CDR2 SMNVEV (reference sequence). The CDR3 has 14 amino acids. V trimming: 5 bases; J trimming: 3 bases; junction bases outside the gene matches: 6. The CDR3 DNA reads TGTGCCAGCAGTCTGGGCCAGGGGGACTATGGCTACACCTTC. The encoded protein is CASSLGQGDYGYTF.

The rearrangement uses TRBV5-1 and TRBJ1-2; 8 nucleotides line up with TRBD1. The CDR3 contains 13 residues. Per germline, CDR1 SGHRS and CDR2 YFSETQ. With V trimmed by 2 bases and J by 8 bases, 5 bases remained unmatched. Written as DNA, the CDR3 is TGCGCCAGCAGCTTACAGGGGGGCGGGGGCTACACCTTC. This gives the protein CASSLQGGGGYTF.

The rearrangement joins TRBV7-9 to TRBJ2-3, with D tentatively TRBD2 (5 bases). CDR1 and CDR2 (germline): SEHNR, FQNEAQ (reference sequence). V was trimmed by 7 bases and J by 6 bases, leaving 17 bases between them. The CDR3 is made up of 14 amino acids. In DNA, the CDR3 is TGTGCCAGCATCGAAGACACTAGTATGGATACGCAGTATTTT. Translating it yields CASIEDTSMDTQYF.

The sample holds a few counts of this clone. V usage is TRBV24-1 and J usage is TRBJ1-2; no clear D. V dropped 4 bases and J dropped 4 bases, with 12 bases sitting between them. This CDR3 has 14 residues. Germline CDR1 reads KGHDR; CDR2 reads SFDVKD. CDR3 residues: CATSDEDGVYGYTF. The CDR3 bases are TGTGCCACCAGTGACGAAGACGGGGTCTATGGCTACACCTTC.

This chain links TRBV7-3 with TRBJ2-1; D is possibly TRBD1 (5 bases). The CDR3 covers 14 residues. Trimming took 5 bases from V and 7 from J, leaving 15 bases between them. In germline, CDR1 is SGHTA, CDR2 FQGTGA. The CDR3 loop reads CASSPAGHGNEQFF. DNA of the CDR3: TGTGCCAGCAGCCCGGCAGGGCACGGTAATGAGCAGTTCTTC.

This chain joins TRBV6-5 and TRBJ1-6, with D possibly being TRBD1 (5 bases). Germline V gene lookup returns CDR1 MNHEY and CDR2 SVGAGI. The CDR3 has 14 amino acids. V gave up 6 bases and J gave up 5 bases, with 11 bases separating them. The CDR3 DNA reads TGTGCCAGCAGCCGCGACAGAAATAATTCACCCCTCCACTTT. Residues: CASSRDRNNSPLHF.

The V gene is TRBV3-1 (or the pseudogene TRBV3-2), the J gene TRBJ1-1; maybe TRBD1 (6 bases). The germline V gene has CDR1 LGHDT and CDR2 YNNKEL (reference sequence). This CDR3 has 14 residues. V dropped 0 bases and J dropped 6 bases, with 11 bases sitting between them. The CDR3 loop is CASSQDLGGAEAFF. CDR3 sequence (DNA): TGTGCCAGCAGCCAAGATCTAGGGGGGGCTGAAGCTTTCTTT.

The gene calls are TRBV19 and TRBJ2-3; 7 positions agree with TRBD1. This CDR3 has 15 amino acids. The junction had 8 bases not matched to a gene; V was cut back by 4 bases and J by 4 bases. CDR1 and CDR2 (germline): LNHDA, SQIVND (reference sequence). CDR3 DNA: TGTGCCAGTAGTACCGGACAGGCGTCGGCAGATACGCAGTATTTT. It encodes CASSTGQASADTQYF.

The gene calls are TRBV7-2 and TRBJ1-2; 7 nucleotides line up with TRBD1. This CDR3 has 14 amino acids. Germline loops: CDR1 SGHTA, CDR2 FQGNSA. V shed 5 bases and J 3 bases; nucleotides not matched to a gene: 6. The CDR3 region has the DNA TGTGCCAGCAGCCCCCGACAGGGTGACTATGGCTACACCTTC. Amino acids: CASSPRQGDYGYTF.

Only one count was recorded for this clone. This chain uses TRBV27 with TRBJ1-1; 7 bases line up with TRBD1. Looked up from germline, CDR1 is MNHEY and CDR2 is SMNVEV (reference sequence). The CDR3 sequence is 14 residues long. V lost 3 bases to trimming and J lost 4 bases; unmatched junction nucleotides: 5. CDR3 coding DNA: TGTGCCAGCAGTTTTACAGGGGCGAGCACTGAAGCTTTCTTT. This gives the protein CASSFTGASTEAFF.

The gene calls are TRBV18 and TRBJ1-1; possible D gene TRBD1, 5 bases. The CDR3 runs to 13 residues. V was shortened by 3 bases and J by 0 bases, with 5 bases between the two germline ends. Germline CDR1 KGHSH, CDR2 LQKENI. This CDR3 reads CASSPDMNTEAFF. The CDR3 DNA reads TGTGCCAGCTCACCGGACATGAACACTGAAGCTTTCTTT.

This chain joins TRBV19 and TRBJ1-1; 8 bases match TRBD1. V lost 2 bases to trimming and J lost 8 bases; unmatched junction nucleotides: 7. Germline V gene sequence: CDR1 LNHDA, CDR2 SQIVND (reference sequence). There are 14 residues in the CDR3. The CDR3: CASSIQMDRVEAFF. CDR3 DNA: TGTGCCAGTAGTATACAAATGGACAGGGTCGAAGCTTTCTTT. The entire variable domain, with the rest obtained from reference TRBV19 and TRBJ1-1, is as follows: DGGITQSPKYLFRKEGQNVTLSCEQNLNHDAMYWYRQDPGQGLRLIYYSQIVNDFQKGDIAEGYSVSREKKESFPLTVTSAQKNPTAFYLCASSIQMDRVEAFFGQGTRLTVV.

The rearrangement uses TRBV29-1 and TRBJ1-1; 7 nucleotides line up with TRBD1. The length of the CDR3 is 13 residues. Germline V CDR1 and CDR2: SQVTM, ANQGSEA. Germline trimming cut 3 bases from V and 1 base from J; bases unmatched to any gene: 2. The CDR3 spells CSVETGRNTEAFF. The CDR3, as DNA: TGCAGCGTTGAGACAGGGCGGAACACTGAAGCTTTCTTT.

V and J are TRBV19 and TRBJ1-1, with TRBD1 as a possible D gene (5 bases). The V gene's germline CDR1 is LNHDA and CDR2 SQIVND (reference sequence). This CDR3 is 12 amino acids long. Deletions cut 5 bases from V and 6 bases from J, with 10 bases between. The CDR3 region has the DNA TGTGCCAGTAGTTCCAGGGTGGCTGAAGCTTTCTTT. Protein sequence: CASSSRVAEAFF.

The chain has TRBV28 and TRBJ2-1; 9 nucleotides match TRBD2. Losses at the gene ends were 6 bases for V and 4 bases for J; bases not matched to a gene: 1. Germline lookup yields CDR1 MDHEN and CDR2 SYDVKM. This CDR3 comprises 13 residues. The CDR3, as DNA: TGTGCCAGCAGAGCGGGAGGATACAATGAGCAGTTCTTC. This encodes CASRAGGYNEQFF. The whole variable domain, filled in from reference TRBV28 and TRBJ2-1, reads DVKVTQSSRYLVKRTGEKVFLECVQDMDHENMFWYRQDPGLGLRLIYFSYDVKMKEKGDIPEGYSVSREKKERFSLILESASTNQTSMYLCASRAGGYNEQFFGPGTRLTVL.

V gene TRBV18 combines with J gene TRBJ2-1, with 7 bases that match TRBD2. V trimming: 8 bases; J trimming: 9 bases; junction bases outside the gene matches: 7. CDR1 is KGHSH and CDR2 is LQKENI in the germline V gene. CDR3 size: 12 residues. CDR3 amino acids: CASAGTKGEQFF. The CDR3 DNA sequence: TGTGCCAGCGCCGGGACTAAGGGTGAGCAGTTCTTC.

This clone was detected only a few times. This chain connects TRBV5-1 to TRBJ1-6, with D unresolved. With 1 base removed from V and 9 bases from J, the gap between germline ends came to 11 bases. The V gene's germline CDR1 is SGHRS and CDR2 YFSETQ. The CDR3 covers 14 residues. CDR3 nucleotide sequence: TGCGCCAGCAGCTTGAGAACAGAGACTTCACCCCTCCACTTT. Translation gives CASSLRTETSPLHF.